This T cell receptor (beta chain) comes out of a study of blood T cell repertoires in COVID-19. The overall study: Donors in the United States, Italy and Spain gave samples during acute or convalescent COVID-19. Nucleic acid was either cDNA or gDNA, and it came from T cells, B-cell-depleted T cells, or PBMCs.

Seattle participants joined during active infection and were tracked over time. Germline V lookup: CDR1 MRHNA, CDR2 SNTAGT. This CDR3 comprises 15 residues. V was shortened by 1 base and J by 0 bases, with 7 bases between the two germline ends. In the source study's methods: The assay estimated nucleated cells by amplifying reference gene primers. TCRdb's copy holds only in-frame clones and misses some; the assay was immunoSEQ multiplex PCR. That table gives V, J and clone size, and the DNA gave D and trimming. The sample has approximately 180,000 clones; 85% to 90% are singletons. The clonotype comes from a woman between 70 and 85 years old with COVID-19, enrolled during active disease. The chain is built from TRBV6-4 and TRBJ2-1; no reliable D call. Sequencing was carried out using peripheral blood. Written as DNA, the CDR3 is TGTGCCAGCAGTGACTTTGCGAGCTCCTACAATGAGCAGTTCTTC. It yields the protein CASSDFASSYNEQFF.